This T cell receptor (beta chain) stems from a study of OX40 agonist ivuxolimab in advanced cancers. General notes on the study: Ivuxolimab, which targeted the costimulatory receptor OX40 (CD134), was an agonistic, fully human IgG2 monoclonal antibody. Intravenous ivuxolimab was administered to patients every 2 weeks at six dose levels: 0.01, 0.1, 0.3, 1.5, 3 and 10 mg/kg. The paper covers the monotherapy dose-escalation part of the phase I ivuxolimab trial, which included N of about 56 patients. Patients were allowed to have had prior anti-PD-1, anti-PD-L1 or anti-CTLA-4 therapy, and approximately 43% of the dose-escalation patients had previously received checkpoint inhibitors. Of the approximately 54 dose-escalation patients, hepatocellular carcinoma was present in around 20, melanoma in around 15, renal cell carcinoma in 9 and head and neck cancer in 9. Three dose-escalation patients achieved partial responses, one with hepatocellular carcinoma and two with cutaneous melanoma. The dose-escalation cohort was 82.7% male with a mean age of approximately 60 years, ranging from about 20 to 85. The point of sequencing TCRbeta in the periphery was to test whether ivuxolimab changed TCR sequence diversity and drove clonal T-cell expansion. The study at large found these results: At doses from 0.1 to 3.0 mg/kg, clonal expansion was seen in both CD4+ and CD8+ blood T cells between baseline and week 6. In the 0.1-3.0 mg/kg groups, partial responders had among the lowest normalized peripheral clonal expansion, particularly in CD8+ T cells. Which antigens the clonally expanded peripheral T cells were specific for was not determined. After ivuxolimab, more expanded clones were found on average in CD8+ T cells than in CD4+ T cells. Low levels of normalized T-cell clonal expansion were also shown by some nonresponding patients.

This clone was detected many times. Which antigen it targets is not known. Per-base qualities were not stored, and no clone one base away is much larger. Patients with autoimmune disease history or receiving systemic immunosuppression were excluded from the trial. Peripheral blood for TCR sequencing was collected from all dose cohorts at baseline, on cycle 4 day 1, and on cycle 7 day 1. The samples were drawn from a first-in-human, open-label, multicenter phase I dose-escalation trial of ivuxolimab. Adults with locally advanced or metastatic melanoma, renal cell carcinoma, hepatocellular carcinoma or head and neck squamous cell carcinoma were enrolled in the trial. CD4+ and CD8+ T cells were sorted separately from peripheral blood before TCR sequencing. Genomic DNA was isolated from the sorted cells so that the TCRbeta CDR3 region could be sequenced. The immunoSEQ Assay was used to sequence the TCRbeta CDR3 regions. TCRdb obtained this table from immuneACCESS and retained in-frame rearrangements with V and J assigned. These tables miss some clones; where compared with another copy, unresolved V genes account for less than half of the shortfall, and the remainder is unexplained. In this sample the table shows tens of thousands of clones, around 81% of which occur a single time. The top ten constitute about 8.2% of the sample.

The TCR comes from an adult with an advanced solid tumor such as melanoma, head and neck, liver or kidney cancer. The input for sequencing was CD4+ or CD8+ T cells sorted from blood, taken in a trial of the OX40 agonist ivuxolimab.

The CDR3 protein is CASSYIHRGEAFF. The DNA is as follows: TGTGCCAGCAGTTACATACATCGGGGTGAAGCTTTCTTT. This sequence uses TRBV6-5 and TRBJ1-1; the D segment cannot be called with confidence. Trimming at the junction amounts to 2 bases on V and 7 bases on J, and the germline ends lie 11 bases apart. The CDR3 sequence holds 13 residues, the cysteine and phenylalanine included. The only DNA kept is the CDR3, 39 bases in frame from the first base. The germline V gene encodes CDR1 MNHEY and CDR2 SVGAGI.